These 24 T cell receptor beta chains share one sample of origin, sequenced in a study of chemoradiotherapy in HPV16-positive cancers. Profiled with immunoSEQ multiplex PCR; TCRdb holds only in-frame clones, not every one. This sample has several hundred clones, with around 94% found just once. The starting material was tumor tissue, obtained from a patient who underwent chemoradiotherapy. These receptors were collected from a human donor with HPV-associated anogenital cancer.

The chain has TRBV13 and TRBJ1-4; a weak D match, TRBD1 (5 bases). In germline, CDR1 is PRHDT, CDR2 FYEKMQ (reference sequence). V lost 4 bases and J lost 5, with 20 bases in between. The CDR3 is 17 amino acids. The CDR3 protein is CASSSAGTTEGNEKLFF. CDR3 nucleotides: TGTGCCAGCAGCTCCGCCGGGACCACAGAAGGAAATGAAAAACTGTTTTTT.

V and J are TRBV29-1 and TRBJ2-2; TRBD2 matches at 13 bases. CDR1 SQVTM and CDR2 ANQGSEA come from the germline V gene. The CDR3 spans 17 residues. The V segment lost 1 base and the J segment 6 bases; nucleotides outside the gene matches: 8. In nucleotides, the CDR3 is TGCAGCGTTGAAGGGGCGGAAGGACTAGCGGGGGCCGGGGAGCTGTTTTTT. The encoded protein is CSVEGAEGLAGAGELFF.

The chain recombines TRBV6-4 with TRBJ2-7; 10 positions agree with TRBD1. V lost 10 bases to trimming and J lost 4 bases; unmatched junction nucleotides: 13. Germline CDR1 is MRHNA and CDR2 is SNTAGT. This CDR3 is 15 amino acids long. CDR3 in amino acids: CAIQTGTGAMYEQYF. The DNA for the CDR3 is TGTGCCATACAAACCGGGACAGGGGCTATGTACGAGCAGTACTTC.

CDR3 DNA sequence: TGTGCCAGCAGCCTGAGTAATCCTCTGTTTGGAAACACCATATATTTT. It translates to CASSLSNPLFGNTIYF. V usage is TRBV5-4 and J usage is TRBJ1-3, with no clear D. Per the germline V gene, CDR1 is SGHNT and CDR2 is YYREEE (reference sequence). Trimming took off 4 bases at V and 3 bases at J, with 17 bases between the two ends. This CDR3 is built from 16 residues.

The V gene is TRBV6-1, the J gene TRBJ1-5; 9 positions match TRBD1. In germline, CDR1 is MNHNS, CDR2 SASEGT. The J segment lost 2 bases and the V segment lost 3 bases, leaving 2 bases of the junction unmatched. This CDR3 has 15 residues. CDR3 region: CASSEDRGGNQPQHF. CDR3 nucleotide sequence: TGTGCCAGCAGTGAGGACAGGGGTGGCAATCAGCCCCAGCATTTT.

The J gene is TRBJ2-3, the V gene TRBV7-3; TRBD2 might be the D (5 bases). V lost 5 bases, J lost 3 bases, and 18 bases lay in between. Germline V gene lookup returns CDR1 SGHTA and CDR2 FQGTGA. The CDR3 sequence is 16 residues long. The CDR3 bases are TGTGCCAGCAGCCCATTACCGGGGTCAACTACAGATACGCAGTATTTT. Protein product: CASSPLPGSTTDTQYF.

The chain's CDR3 is CAWSVNLGREKLFF. CDR3 DNA sequence: TGTGCCTGGAGTGTAAATCTGGGGAGGGAAAAACTGTTTTTT. The chain is built from TRBV30 and TRBJ1-4; no clear D gene. With 0 bases removed from V and 8 bases from J, the gap between germline ends came to 13 bases. The germline V gene has CDR1 GTSNPN and CDR2 SVGIG (reference sequence). The CDR3 is 14 amino acids.

The chain has TRBV10-1 and TRBJ1-5; D not certain. Germline assignment: CDR1 WNHNN and CDR2 SYGVQD (reference sequence). The CDR3 is made up of 13 amino acids. The V end lost 5 bases, the J end lost 4 bases, and 9 bases lay between the germline ends. The CDR3 reads CASSSRLNQPQHF. CDR3 coding DNA: TGCGCCAGCAGTTCGAGATTGAATCAGCCCCAGCATTTT.

This CDR3 is CASTPTSGSYEQYF. The CDR3 DNA reads as TGCGCCAGCACCCCAACTAGCGGCTCCTACGAGCAGTACTTC. The rearrangement links TRBV4-1 to TRBJ2-7, with 8 bases lining up with TRBD2. The CDR3 has 14 amino acids. CDR1 and CDR2 (germline): MGHRA, YSYEKL. The V segment lost 7 bases and the J segment 0 bases; nucleotides outside the gene matches: 5.

The chain links TRBV4-1 to TRBJ2-6; 10 bases are a match to TRBD1. The CDR3 is 17 residues long. Trimming cost V 6 bases and J 3 bases; bases outside gene matches: 8. Germline CDR1 reads MGHRA; CDR2 reads YSYEKL. The CDR3 DNA is TGCGCCAGCAGTAGACAGGGGGCGCAAGGTGGGGCCAACGTCCTGACTTTC. It specifies CASSRQGAQGGANVLTF.

The V and J genes are TRBV28 and TRBJ2-3, with 7 bases matching TRBD2. Unmatched junction bases numbered 9, after V lost 3 bases and J lost 6 bases. The CDR3 spans 15 residues. Per the germline V gene, CDR1 is MDHEN and CDR2 is SYDVKM. CDR3 sequence reads: CASSFQGGGGDTQYF. The CDR3 bases are TGTGCCAGCAGTTTTCAAGGCGGGGGTGGCGATACGCAGTATTTT.

V and J are TRBV19 and TRBJ1-1; D remains unclear. The CDR3 runs to 16 residues. Per the germline V gene, CDR1 is LNHDA and CDR2 is SQIVND (reference sequence). V was shortened by 6 bases and J by 4 bases, with 21 bases between the two germline ends. CDR3 sequence reads: CASSLRIYGVTTEAFF. DNA for the CDR3: TGTGCCAGTAGCCTCCGAATTTATGGGGTAACCACTGAAGCTTTCTTT. The entire variable domain, with the rest obtained from reference TRBV19 and TRBJ1-1, is as follows: DGGITQSPKYLFRKEGQNVTLSCEQNLNHDAMYWYRQDPGQGLRLIYYSQIVNDFQKGDIAEGYSVSREKKESFPLTVTSAQKNPTAFYLCASSLRIYGVTTEAFFGQGTRLTVV.

J is TRBJ1-1 and V is TRBV11-3; the D is unclear. Per the germline V gene, CDR1 is SGHNT and CDR2 is YENEEA. CDR3 size: 13 residues. V was shortened by 5 bases and J by 1 base, with 8 bases between the two germline ends. This CDR3 is CASSRVGNTEAFF. In nucleotides, the CDR3 is TGTGCCAGCAGCAGGGTGGGGAACACTGAAGCTTTCTTT.

The rearrangement uses TRBV7-3 and TRBJ2-3; D call uncertain. Trimming took off 2 bases at V and 0 bases at J, with 6 bases between the two ends. The germline V gene has CDR1 SGHTA and CDR2 FQGTGA. This CDR3 comprises 14 residues. CDR3: CASSLSTSTDTQYF. As DNA, the CDR3 is TGTGCCAGCAGCTTATCAACAAGCACAGATACGCAGTATTTT.

The CDR3 protein is CASSLLDRAQFF. The CDR3 DNA is TGTGCCAGCAGCTTATTGGACAGGGCGCAGTTCTTC. This sequence joins TRBV7-9 and TRBJ2-1; 8 bases match TRBD1. The CDR3 has 12 residues. Per the germline V gene, CDR1 is SEHNR and CDR2 is FQNEAQ (reference sequence). With 2 bases clipped from V and 12 bases from J, the junction kept 3 bases outside the gene matches. The whole variable domain, remainder taken from reference TRBV7-9 and TRBJ2-1, is DTGVSQNPRHKITKRGQNVTFRCDPISEHNRLYWYRQTLGQGPEFLTYFQNEAQLEKSRLLSDRFSAERPKGSFSTLEIQRTEQGDSAMYLCASSLLDRAQFFGPGTRLTVL.

The CDR3 sequence is CASSATGNTEAFF. DNA for the CDR3: TGTGCCAGCAGTGCGACAGGGAACACTGAAGCTTTCTTT. The V gene is TRBV25-1, the J gene TRBJ1-1, with a tentative D call TRBD1 (6 bases). Trimming removed 4 bases at V and 1 base at J, with 7 bases between. Looked up from germline, CDR1 is MGHDK and CDR2 is SYGVNS. The CDR3 has 13 amino acids. The full variable domain, completed using reference TRBV25-1 and TRBJ1-1, is EADIYQTPRYLVIGTGKKITLECSQTMGHDKMYWYQQDPGMELHLIHYSYGVNSTEKGDLSSESTVSRIRTEHFPLTLESARPSHTSQYLCASSATGNTEAFFGQGTRLTVV.

The rearrangement links TRBV2 to TRBJ1-1; no clear D. Looked up from germline, CDR1 is SNHLY and CDR2 is FYNNEI. V lost 6 bases and J 1 base, leaving 12 bases between the germline ends. The CDR3 covers 14 residues. For the CDR3, the DNA is TGTGCCAGCAGCCGGGTTATTAAGAACACTGAAGCTTTCTTT. Its translation is CASSRVIKNTEAFF.

The chain employs TRBV6-1 and TRBJ2-3; D is uncertain. V gave up 8 bases and J gave up 2 bases, with 11 bases separating them. The CDR3 is made up of 13 amino acids. CDR1 MNHNS and CDR2 SASEGT come from the germline V gene. The CDR3 is CASRRGSTDTQYF. The CDR3 coding sequence is TGTGCCAGCCGGCGCGGATCCACAGATACGCAGTATTTT.

The chain carries TRBV29-1 and TRBJ1-1; the D is unclear. The CDR3 totals 11 residues. CDR1 and CDR2 from the germline V gene are SQVTM and ANQGSEA. V dropped 5 bases and J dropped 2 bases, with 6 bases sitting between them. The CDR3 region has the DNA TGCAGCGTTTTCAGAAACACTGAAGCTTTCTTT. Translation gives CSVFRNTEAFF.

V is TRBV10-3 and J is TRBJ2-3; unclear D gene. Germline V CDR1 and CDR2: ENHRY, SYGVKD. Trimming shortened V by 4 bases and J by 4 bases, and 9 bases separated the two germline ends. The CDR3 covers 13 residues. The CDR3 is CAISVWHADTQYF. In nucleotides, the CDR3 is TGTGCCATCAGTGTGTGGCATGCAGATACGCAGTATTTT.

The chain combines TRBV5-3 with TRBJ2-3; possible D gene TRBD2, 5 bases. TRBV5-3 is recorded as an ORF, its role being uncertain. The CDR3 spans 17 residues. V lost 4 bases and J 0 bases, leaving 18 bases between the germline ends. CDR3 sequence reads: CARSHISRGPSTDTQYF. The DNA for the CDR3 is TGTGCCAGAAGCCACATCTCTCGGGGTCCTAGCACAGATACGCAGTATTTT.

The chain combines TRBV4-1 with TRBJ2-1; D uncertain. CDR1 and CDR2 from the germline V gene are MGHRA and YSYEKL. V was pared by 6 bases and J by 4 bases, with 13 bases between. The CDR3 has 14 residues. The CDR3 region is CASSELSRYNEQFF. In DNA form, the CDR3 reads TGCGCCAGCAGTGAACTCTCACGTTACAATGAGCAGTTCTTC.

In this sample, this clone turned up once. The CDR3 DNA follows: TGTGCCAGCAAAGAAACCGAATATAGAGAGACCCAGTACTTC. Amino acid sequence: CASKETEYRETQYF. The J gene is TRBJ2-5, the V gene TRBV27; D is ambiguous. CDR1 and CDR2 from the germline V gene are MNHEY and SMNVEV (reference sequence). Between the trimmed V and J ends, which lost 7 bases and 4 bases, there was a span of 16 bases. The CDR3 spans 14 residues.

The chain employs TRBV5-4 and TRBJ1-2; D gene unclear. The CDR3 runs 14 residues. Germline assignment: CDR1 SGHNT and CDR2 YYREEE (reference sequence). Trimming shortened V by 0 bases and J by 4 bases, and 10 bases separated the two germline ends. The CDR3 DNA follows: TGTGCCAGCAGCTTGGACAACCGGGGCTATGGCTACACCTTC. Its protein is CASSLDNRGYGYTF.